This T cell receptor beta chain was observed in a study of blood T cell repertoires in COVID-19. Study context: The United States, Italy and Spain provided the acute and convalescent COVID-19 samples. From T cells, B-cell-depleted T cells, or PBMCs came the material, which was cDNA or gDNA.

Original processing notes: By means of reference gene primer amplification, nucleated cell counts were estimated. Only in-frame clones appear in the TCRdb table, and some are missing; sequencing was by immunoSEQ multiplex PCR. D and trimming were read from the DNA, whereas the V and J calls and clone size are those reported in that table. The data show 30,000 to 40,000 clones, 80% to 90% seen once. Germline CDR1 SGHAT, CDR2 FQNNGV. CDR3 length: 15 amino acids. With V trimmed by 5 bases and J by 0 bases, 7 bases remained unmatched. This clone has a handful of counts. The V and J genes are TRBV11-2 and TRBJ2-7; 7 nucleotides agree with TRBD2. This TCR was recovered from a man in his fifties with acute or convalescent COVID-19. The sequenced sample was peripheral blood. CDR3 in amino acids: CASSPSSGSSYEQYF. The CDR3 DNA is TGTGCCAGCAGCCCATCTAGCGGAAGCTCCTACGAGCAGTACTTC.